This T cell receptor beta chain was recorded in a study of shared clonotypes between healthy human individuals. Study details: The cohort had two women and three men, ages 18 to 49.

TCRdb keeps only in-frame clones here, not all; method: immunoSEQ multiplex PCR. The data contain around 500,000 clones, over 70% of them singletons. The CDR3 is 15 amino acids. Germline CDR1 and CDR2: SGHNT and YYREEE (reference sequence). Between the trimmed V and J ends, which lost 3 bases and 6 bases, there was a span of 16 bases. The chain couples TRBV5-4 to TRBJ2-4; a weak D match, TRBD1 (6 bases). The source of this sequence is a woman in her 40s in good health. Some clones in this sample may be carry-over from other donors' samples. Sequences were obtained from PBMCs. CDR3 sequence: CASSYGSGAGNIQYF. CDR3 nucleotides: TGTGCCAGCAGCTATGGTTCAGGGGCTGGAAACATTCAGTACTTC. Full variable domain (remainder filled in from reference TRBV5-4 and TRBJ2-4): ETGVTQSPTHLIKTRGQQVTLRCSSQSGHNTVSWYQQALGQGPQFIFQYYREEENGRGNFPPRFSGLQFPNYSSELNVNALELDDSALYLCASSYGSGAGNIQYFGAGTRLSVL.